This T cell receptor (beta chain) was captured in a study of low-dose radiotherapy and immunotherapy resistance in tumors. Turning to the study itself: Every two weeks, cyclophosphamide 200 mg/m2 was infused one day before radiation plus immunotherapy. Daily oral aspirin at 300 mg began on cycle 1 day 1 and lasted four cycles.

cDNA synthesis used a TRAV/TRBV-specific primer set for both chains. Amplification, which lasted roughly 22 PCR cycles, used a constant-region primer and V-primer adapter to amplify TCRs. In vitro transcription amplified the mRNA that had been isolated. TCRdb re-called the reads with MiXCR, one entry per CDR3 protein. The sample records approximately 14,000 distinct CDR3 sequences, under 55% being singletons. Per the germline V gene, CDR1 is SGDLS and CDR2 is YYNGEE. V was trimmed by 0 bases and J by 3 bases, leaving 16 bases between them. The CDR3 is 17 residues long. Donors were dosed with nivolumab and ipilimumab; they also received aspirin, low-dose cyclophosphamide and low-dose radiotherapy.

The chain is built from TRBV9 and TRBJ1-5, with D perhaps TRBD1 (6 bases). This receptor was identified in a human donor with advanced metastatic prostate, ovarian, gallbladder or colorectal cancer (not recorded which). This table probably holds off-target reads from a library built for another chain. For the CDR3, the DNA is TGTGCCAGCAGCGTAGGCTTGTTAGGGGGTGTCAATCAGCCCCAGCATTTT. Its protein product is CASSVGLLGGVNQPQHF.